This paragraph reports one T cell receptor (beta chain). The antigen is unknown. These data belong to a study of cytomegalovirus exposure and HLA in healthy donors. Primers for the PCR totalled 60 Vbeta and 13 Jbeta. Repertoires were generated with immunoSEQ multiplex PCR, while TCRdb's copy carries only in-frame clones and drops some. The ten most abundant clones cover around 0.79% of a sample with some 200,000 clones. Findings and caveats of the study: Among donors in an Asian-associated ancestry cluster, a later analysis reportedly found fewer N-insertions than the roughly 700-donor mean. With later analysis, a missense DCLRE1C variant became linked to TCR beta V- and J-gene trimming. The study put 150 or so TCR beta chains on its list as cytomegalovirus-associated.

This receptor was taken from a woman younger than 35 in good health and CMV-seropositive. Sequencing was performed on PBMCs.

In DNA form, the CDR3 reads TGTGCCAGCAGTCGCTGGGGACTAGCGGTATACAATGAGCAGTTCTTC. Translating gives CASSRWGLAVYNEQFF. The chain employs TRBV28 and TRBJ2-1; 11 bases line up with TRBD2. Trimming at V came to 5 bases and at J to 4 bases, leaving 7 bases not matched to a gene. The CDR3 has 16 amino acids. Germline CDR1 and CDR2: MDHEN and SYDVKM.